This T cell receptor (beta chain) was retrieved from a study of identical twins. This clonotype came up many times. The CDR3 runs to 11 residues. Trimming took off 5 bases at V and 13 bases at J, with 12 bases between the two ends. A template switching step contributed a universal primer site, while unique molecular identifiers were present in the cDNA. TCRdb passed the 5' RACE reads through MiXCR, listing each CDR3 protein once. The sample lists about 240,000 distinct CDR3 sequences, about 10% occurring once. The sequenced sample was memory T cells sorted from blood. This clonotype was sampled from a man aged 45 to 65 in good health. The J gene is TRBJ2-1, the V gene TRBV12-3 or TRBV12-4, with D possibly being TRBD1 (5 bases). CDR3 in amino acids: CASSKDISQFF. CDR3 sequence (DNA): TGTGCCAGCAGTAAGGACATATCCCAGTTCTTC.